The 15 T cell receptor beta chains reported below all come from one sample, sequenced in a study of T cell responses to AZD1222 COVID-19 vaccine. Method: immunoSEQ multiplex PCR; TCRdb's copy keeps in-frame clones and lacks some. The table has roughly 130,000 clones, just under 95% seen once; the top ten hold around 7%. The sample was peripheral blood, taken on day 0 of AZD1222 vaccination. These receptors all come from an adult in good health.

The V call is TRBV20-1, the J call TRBJ2-4; TRBD1 aligns across 9 bases. Looked up from germline, CDR1 is DFQATT and CDR2 is SNEGSKA (reference sequence). CDR3 length equals 11 residues. The CDR3 sequence: CSTGGGNIQYF. CDR3 in DNA: TGCAGCACAGGGGGCGGAAACATTCAGTACTTC.

This sequence joins TRBV4-1 and TRBJ2-7; D could derive from TRBD1 or TRBD2 (5 bases each). The V gene's germline CDR1 is MGHRA and CDR2 YSYEKL. CDR3 length equals 14 residues. V gave up 3 bases and J gave up 4 bases, with 13 bases separating them. The CDR3 is CASSQGRGGYEQYF. The CDR3 DNA reads TGCGCCAGCAGCCAGGGACGGGGCGGGTACGAGCAGTACTTC.

V gene TRBV13 combines with J gene TRBJ2-7; tentatively, D is TRBD1 or TRBD2 (6 bases each). Trimming left V 1 base short and J 0 bases short, with 16 bases between. The CDR3 sequence is 17 residues long. Germline CDR1 and CDR2: PRHDT and FYEKMQ (reference sequence). The CDR3 spells CASSLAGARETSYEQYF. The CDR3, as DNA: TGTGCCAGCAGCTTAGCGGGGGCCCGCGAAACCTCCTACGAGCAGTACTTC.

This chain links TRBV4-1 with TRBJ1-2; no clear D gene. The germline V and J ends were trimmed by 1 base and 8 bases, with 17 bases remaining between them. Germline V gene sequence: CDR1 MGHRA, CDR2 YSYEKL. The CDR3 has 15 residues. CDR3 in amino acids: CASSQVGSGIGGYTF. The CDR3 nucleotides read TGCGCCAGCAGCCAAGTCGGGTCGGGAATAGGAGGCTACACCTTC.

V and J are TRBV2 and TRBJ1-2, with no clear D. Trimming removed 3 bases from V and 5 bases from J, with 4 bases in between. Per germline, CDR1 SNHLY and CDR2 FYNNEI. The CDR3 has 11 amino acids. In DNA, the CDR3 is TGTGCCAGCAGTGAGCAATATGGCTACACCTTC. Its translation: CASSEQYGYTF.

The rearrangement links TRBV24-1 to TRBJ2-1, with D maybe TRBD2 (5 bases). From germline, CDR1 is KGHDR and CDR2 SFDVKD. CDR3 length: 17 amino acids. V was shortened by 3 bases and J by 0 bases, with 14 bases between the two germline ends. The CDR3, as DNA: TGTGCCACCAGTGATAGGCCGGGAAGGAGCTCCTACAATGAGCAGTTCTTC. This codes for CATSDRPGRSSYNEQFF.

The chain has TRBV6-1 and TRBJ1-5; D gene unclear. The CDR3 is 14 residues long. V lost 1 base to trimming and J lost 5 bases, with 9 bases between them. Germline CDR1 is MNHNS and CDR2 is SASEGT. This CDR3 reads CASSEGHTHQPQHF. DNA for the CDR3: TGTGCCAGCAGTGAAGGCCACACCCATCAGCCCCAGCATTTT.

This chain joins TRBV28 and TRBJ1-1, with D perhaps matching TRBD1 (5 bases). Germline lookup yields CDR1 MDHEN and CDR2 SYDVKM. The CDR3 sequence is 16 residues long. Between the trimmed V and J ends, which lost 1 base and 6 bases, there was a span of 18 bases. As DNA, the CDR3 is TGTGCCAGCAGTTTATACCGGACGTGGGGACTCGCTGAAGCTTTCTTT. Its translation is CASSLYRTWGLAEAFF. Based on the CDR3 plus reference TRBV28 and TRBJ1-1, the full variable domain is DVKVTQSSRYLVKRTGEKVFLECVQDMDHENMFWYRQDPGLGLRLIYFSYDVKMKEKGDIPEGYSVSREKKERFSLILESASTNQTSMYLCASSLYRTWGLAEAFFGQGTRLTVV.

J is TRBJ2-3 and V is TRBV29-1; possible D gene TRBD2, 6 bases. Trimming stripped 4 bases from V and 0 bases from J, with 11 bases between. CDR1 SQVTM and CDR2 ANQGSEA come from the germline V gene. There are 14 residues in the CDR3. CDR3: CSVVGGTSTDTQYF. CDR3 sequence (DNA): TGCAGCGTTGTAGGCGGGACGAGCACAGATACGCAGTATTTT.

Here the CDR3 reads CAWSETGLFEKLFF. DNA for the CDR3: TGTGCCTGGAGTGAAACAGGCTTATTTGAAAAACTGTTTTTT. J is TRBJ1-4 and V is TRBV30; a possible D gene is TRBD1 (5 bases). Between the trimmed V and J ends, which lost 1 base and 7 bases, there was a span of 13 bases. Germline V gene lookup returns CDR1 GTSNPN and CDR2 SVGIG (reference sequence). CDR3 length: 14 amino acids.

The J gene is TRBJ2-1, the V gene TRBV5-1; 11 nucleotides align to TRBD1. Germline V gene sequence: CDR1 SGHRS, CDR2 YFSETQ. CDR3 length: 18 amino acids. After removal of 4 bases from V and 8 bases from J, the junction contained 17 bases not matched to a gene. DNA for the CDR3: TGCGCCAGCAGCCGGGCGACAATTCCGGGACAGGGGGGAGATGAGCAGTTCTTC. Translated, it gives CASSRATIPGQGGDEQFF.

This clone was found once. The V gene is TRBV10-3, the J gene TRBJ2-5; either TRBD1 or TRBD2 may fit D (5 bases each). The CDR3 covers 15 residues. Germline V CDR1 and CDR2: ENHRY, SYGVKD. V was shortened by 0 bases and J by 6 bases, with 14 bases between the two germline ends. The CDR3 DNA reads TGTGCCATCAGTGAGTCAAGAGGGGCCTTCAAGACCCAGTACTTC. Translation gives CAISESRGAFKTQYF.

The chain combines TRBV18 with TRBJ2-2; no clear D gene. Germline values: CDR1 KGHSH, CDR2 LQKENI. Trimming shortened V by 2 bases and J by 6 bases, and 7 bases separated the two germline ends. The CDR3 loop spans 13 amino acids. The CDR3 DNA sequence: TGTGCCAGCTCACCAAGGAGTTCCGGGGAGCTGTTTTTT. It codes for CASSPRSSGELFF. The full variable domain, its missing parts supplied by reference TRBV18 and TRBJ2-2, is NAGVMQNPRHLVRRRGQEARLRCSPMKGHSHVYWYRQLPEEGLKFMVYLQKENIIDESGMPKERFSAEFPKEGPSILRIQQVVRGDSAAYFCASSPRSSGELFFGEGSRLTVL.

The count of this clone is one. The gene calls are TRBV6-5 and TRBJ2-1; weak D call: TRBD1 (6 bases). The CDR3 runs 12 residues. V dropped 8 bases and J dropped 6 bases, with 11 bases sitting between them. Germline V gives CDR1 MNHEY, CDR2 SVGAGI. This CDR3 is CASLSTGNEQFF. The CDR3 DNA reads as TGTGCCAGCCTTTCGACAGGCAATGAGCAGTTCTTC.

The chain combines TRBV2 with TRBJ1-1; TRBD1 matches 7 bases. Germline-derived CDR1 and CDR2 are SNHLY and FYNNEI. V lost 4 bases and J lost 1; bases outside the gene matches: 0. This CDR3 has 13 amino acids. As DNA, the CDR3 is TGTGCCAGCAGTGGACAGGGGAACACTGAAGCTTTCTTT. This sequence encodes CASSGQGNTEAFF. The full variable domain, completed using reference TRBV2 and TRBJ1-1, is EPEVTQTPSHQVTQMGQEVILRCVPISNHLYFYWYRQILGQKVEFLVSFYNNEISEKSEIFDDQFSVERPDGSNFTLKIRSTKLEDSAMYFCASSGQGNTEAFFGQGTRLTVV.